The 21 T cell receptor beta chains presented below share a single source sample, sequenced in a study of T-cell reconstitution after alpha-beta-depleted transplantation in children. Unique molecular identifiers were incorporated during preparation of the TCRbeta library. One entry per CDR3 protein, called by TCRdb with MiXCR from the PCR reads. This sample has approximately 1,000,000 distinct CDR3 sequences, with roughly 29% found just once. The sample here was PBMCs, mostly from graft donor cells, taken 360 days after TCRalphabeta/CD19-depleted stem cell transplant. The receptor set was obtained from a boy in the first two years of life who had a stem cell transplant for SCID, so the T cells may come from the graft donor.

This clonotype occurred a few times. V is TRBV20-1 and J is TRBJ1-1; TRBD1 is a possible D gene (5 bases). The germline gives CDR1 DFQATT, CDR2 SNEGSKA (reference sequence). The V end lost 8 bases, the J end lost 6 bases, and 16 bases lay between the germline ends. The CDR3 is 12 amino acids. The CDR3 bases are TGCAGTTATGACAGCCGGAGGCCTGAAGCTTTCTTT. Amino acids: CSYDSRRPEAFF.

This clonotype was counted many times. The V call is TRBV5-1, the J call TRBJ2-3; no clear D. Germline V gene sequence: CDR1 SGHRS, CDR2 YFSETQ. The CDR3 sequence is 15 residues long. V was shortened by 0 bases and J by 0 bases, with 8 bases between the two germline ends. This CDR3 is CASSLAQRSTDTQYF. The DNA of the CDR3 is TGCGCCAGCAGCTTGGCGCAGCGCAGCACAGATACGCAGTATTTT.

The table lists this clonotype with a few counts. One end of the junction fails to match germline, which may point to a read error. The gene calls are TRBV7-8 and TRBJ2-2; D tentatively fits TRBD1 or TRBD2 (5 bases each). Germline CDR1 reads SGHVS; CDR2 reads FQNEAQ. The CDR3 consists of 15 residues. CDR3 amino acids: CASSSSGANTGELFF. Written as DNA, the CDR3 is TGCGCCAGCAGCTCCTCCGGGGCCAACACCGGGGAGCTGTTTTTT.

The chain has TRBV20-1 and TRBJ2-7, with a possible D match to TRBD1 (5 bases). Looked up from germline, CDR1 is DFQATT and CDR2 is SNEGSKA (reference sequence). The CDR3 loop spans 11 amino acids. The V end lost 4 bases, the J end lost 4 bases, and 8 bases lay between the germline ends. Written as DNA, the CDR3 is TGCAGTGCTACCCCAGGGTACGAGCAGTACTTC. Protein sequence: CSATPGYEQYF.

In this sample, this clonotype turned up a few times. J is TRBJ2-7 and V is TRBV5-1; D is perhaps TRBD1 (7 bases). This CDR3 contains 14 residues. Germline lookup yields CDR1 SGHRS and CDR2 YFSETQ. V lost 3 bases and J 4 bases, leaving 14 bases between the germline ends. The CDR3, as DNA: TGCGCCAGCAGCTCGGGGGACAGAAGATACGAGCAGTACTTC. Translated, it gives CASSSGDRRYEQYF.

The rearrangement uses TRBV20-1 and TRBJ2-3; 7 nucleotides match TRBD2. The ends lost 4 bases at V and 1 base at J; junction bases unmatched: 5. This CDR3 has 14 residues. The germline V gene has CDR1 DFQATT and CDR2 SNEGSKA (reference sequence). The CDR3 DNA follows: TGCAGTGCTAAATTTCGGGGGGGCACAGATACGCAGTATTTT. Translation: CSAKFRGGTDTQYF.

The chain carries TRBV2 and TRBJ2-1; TRBD2 might be the D (6 bases). Germline CDR1 SNHLY, CDR2 FYNNEI. V gave up 8 bases and J gave up 8 bases, with 19 bases separating them. The CDR3 is 14 amino acids. CDR3 in amino acids: CASAIWREKDEQFF. The DNA of the CDR3 is TGTGCCAGCGCCATATGGAGGGAAAAGGATGAGCAGTTCTTC.

This clonotype was counted a few times. The V and J genes are TRBV24-1 and TRBJ1-2; no definite D call. CDR1 is KGHDR and CDR2 is SFDVKD in the germline V gene. Trimming shortened V by 4 bases and J by 4 bases, and 18 bases separated the two germline ends. This CDR3 spans 16 amino acids. CDR3 sequence (DNA): TGTGCCACCAGTGACCCTAGCGGACGGTGGGGCTATGGCTACACCTTC. It yields the protein CATSDPSGRWGYGYTF.

This clonotype was recorded at least ten times. This chain joins TRBV20-1 and TRBJ2-3, with D perhaps TRBD1 or TRBD2 (6 bases each). Looked up from germline, CDR1 is DFQATT and CDR2 is SNEGSKA (reference sequence). The V gene lost 1 base and the J gene lost 2 bases, with 16 bases spanning the gap. This CDR3 contains 16 residues. DNA of the CDR3: TGCAGTGCTAGAGGGTGGCGGGGACAACCCACAGATACGCAGTATTTT. Translation: CSARGWRGQPTDTQYF.

This clonotype showed up just a few times. The chain is built from TRBV4-2 and TRBJ2-3; tentative D call: TRBD2 (5 bases). Germline V CDR1 and CDR2: LGHNA, YNFKEQ. V dropped 3 bases and J dropped 5 bases, with 15 bases sitting between them. The CDR3 length is 15 residues. DNA of the CDR3: TGTGCCAGCAGCCACCGAGGGTCCTCCGGAGATACGCAGTATTTT. This gives the protein CASSHRGSSGDTQYF.

Only a few counts were recorded for this clonotype. The V and J genes are TRBV9 and TRBJ2-3; 9 nucleotides agree with TRBD2. V lost 4 bases to trimming and J lost 4 bases; unmatched junction nucleotides: 4. Germline CDR1 and CDR2: SGDLS and YYNGEE. The CDR3 runs 14 residues. The CDR3 DNA sequence: TGTGCCAGCAGCAGACTAGCGGATGCAGATACGCAGTATTTT. Amino acid sequence: CASSRLADADTQYF. Filled out from reference TRBV9 and TRBJ2-3, the complete variable domain reads DSGVTQTPKHLITATGQRVTLRCSPRSGDLSVYWYQQSLDQGLQFLIQYYNGEERAKGNILERFSAQQFPDLHSELNLSSLELGDSALYFCASSRLADADTQYFGPGTRLTVL.

The genes are TRBV20-1 and TRBJ2-1; 7 nucleotides agree with TRBD2. Germline values: CDR1 DFQATT, CDR2 SNEGSKA (reference sequence). The CDR3 totals 13 residues. V lost 3 bases to trimming and J lost 9 bases; unmatched junction nucleotides: 8. The CDR3 spells CSASRGVVGEQFF. CDR3 coding DNA: TGCAGTGCTAGTCGGGGGGTGGTGGGTGAGCAGTTCTTC.

The rearrangement joins TRBV27 to TRBJ1-2, with unresolved D. The CDR3 contains 13 residues. The germline gives CDR1 MNHEY, CDR2 SMNVEV (reference sequence). V lost 3 bases to trimming and J lost 5 bases, with 10 bases between them. The CDR3 reads CASSFNRLYGYTF. Here the CDR3 DNA reads TGTGCCAGCAGTTTTAACAGATTATATGGCTACACCTTC.

The chain carries TRBV15 and TRBJ2-3; the D call may be TRBD1 or TRBD2 (5 bases each). V was clipped by 0 bases and J by 2 bases, with 9 bases between them. This CDR3 is 15 amino acids long. Germline lookup yields CDR1 LNHNV and CDR2 YYDKDF (reference sequence). The CDR3 DNA is TGTGCCACCAGCAGAGAGGGACCGTTCACAGATACGCAGTATTTT. This translates into CATSREGPFTDTQYF.

CDR3 loop: CASTSRTAQETQYF. The CDR3 bases are TGTGCCAGCACCAGTAGGACAGCTCAAGAGACCCAGTACTTC. The chain joins TRBV7-8 to TRBJ2-5, with TRBD1 as a possible D gene (6 bases). Per the germline V gene, CDR1 is SGHVS and CDR2 is FQNEAQ. This CDR3 has 14 residues. Trimming left V 7 bases short and J 2 bases short, with 14 bases between.

This clonotype was observed a handful of times. The chain links TRBV10-3 to TRBJ2-5, with D possibly matching TRBD1 (5 bases). The CDR3 spans 14 residues. Germline values: CDR1 ENHRY, CDR2 SYGVKD. V was pared by 0 bases and J by 5 bases, with 10 bases between. The CDR3 DNA reads as TGTGCCATCAGTGAGTCGGGGCGGAGCGAGACCCAGTACTTC. This gives the protein CAISESGRSETQYF.

This clonotype was recorded a few times. This CDR3 is CASSSNFGRSYGTGELFF. DNA of the CDR3: TGCGCCAGCAGCTCTAATTTCGGCAGGTCGTATGGCACCGGGGAGCTGTTTTTT. The chain recombines TRBV5-1 with TRBJ2-2, with D uncertain. Germline CDR1 is SGHRS and CDR2 is YFSETQ. Trimming pared 3 bases from V and 4 bases from J, leaving 22 bases between. The CDR3 is made up of 18 amino acids.

The chain carries TRBV20-1 and TRBJ2-1; D perhaps matches TRBD1 (6 bases). The CDR3 runs 17 residues. Per germline, CDR1 DFQATT and CDR2 SNEGSKA (reference sequence). Trimming removed 1 base at V and 0 bases at J, with 16 bases between. The CDR3 region has the DNA TGCAGTGCTAGAGTTTCGGCAGGGGCTAGCTCCTACAATGAGCAGTTCTTC. Protein: CSARVSAGASSYNEQFF.

This chain uses TRBV20-1 with TRBJ2-7; TRBD2 agrees at 12 bases. The CDR3 has 16 amino acids. Germline-derived CDR1 and CDR2 are DFQATT and SNEGSKA (reference sequence). The junction had 16 bases not matched to a gene; V was cut back by 6 bases and J by 7 bases. This CDR3 is CSAPGGTSGPRGEQYF. The CDR3 region has the DNA TGCAGTGCCCCTGGAGGGACTAGCGGGCCCCGGGGGGAGCAGTACTTC.

This chain uses TRBV20-1 with TRBJ1-5, with 8 positions matching TRBD1. The CDR3 sequence is 13 residues long. Germline CDR1 reads DFQATT; CDR2 reads SNEGSKA (reference sequence). Losses at the gene ends were 6 bases for V and 3 bases for J; bases not matched to a gene: 4. CDR3: CSATDRVNQPQHF. CDR3 sequence (DNA): TGCAGTGCAACGGACAGGGTCAATCAGCCCCAGCATTTT.

This clonotype was detected a few times. The gene calls are TRBV28 and TRBJ2-1, with 8 bases identical to TRBD1. The V segment lost 4 bases and the J segment 4 bases; nucleotides outside the gene matches: 6. Germline assignment: CDR1 MDHEN and CDR2 SYDVKM. This CDR3 has 15 residues. The CDR3 DNA follows: TGTGCCAGCAGTTCGCCCAGGGGGCTTTACAATGAGCAGTTCTTC. Its protein is CASSSPRGLYNEQFF.